Sequencing of this T cell receptor beta chain was carried out in a study of radiotherapy plus CTLA-4 blockade in lung cancer. Germline V gives CDR1 MDHEN, CDR2 SYDVKM. The CDR3 runs to 16 residues. V lost 6 bases, J lost 7 bases, and 13 bases stayed unmatched. The data were produced by immunoSEQ multiplex PCR, yet TCRdb's version contains in-frame clones alone and is incomplete. The sample has 34,000 or so clones, 75% seen once; the top ten hold approximately 14%. The chain joins TRBV28 to TRBJ1-4, with 8 bases matching TRBD1. This receptor was taken from a human donor with non-small cell lung cancer that progressed on radiotherapy plus ipilimumab. Here the sequenced sample was peripheral blood, taken from a patient treated with radiotherapy plus ipilimumab. CDR3 nucleotide sequence: TGTGCCAGCAGCTCCCCCCGGGGACAGGCGATTGAAAAACTGTTTTTT. This translates into CASSSPRGQAIEKLFF.